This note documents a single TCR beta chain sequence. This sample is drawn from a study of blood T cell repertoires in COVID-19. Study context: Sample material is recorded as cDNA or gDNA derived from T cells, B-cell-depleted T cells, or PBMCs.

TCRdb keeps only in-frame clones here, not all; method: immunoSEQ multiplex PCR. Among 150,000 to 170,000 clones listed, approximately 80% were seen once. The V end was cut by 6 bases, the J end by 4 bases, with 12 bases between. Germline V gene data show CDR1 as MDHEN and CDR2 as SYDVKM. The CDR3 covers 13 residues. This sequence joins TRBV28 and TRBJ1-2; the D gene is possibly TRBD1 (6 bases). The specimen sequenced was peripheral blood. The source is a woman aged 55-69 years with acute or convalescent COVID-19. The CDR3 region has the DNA TGTGCCAGCAGGACCGGACAGTTCTATGGCTACACCTTC. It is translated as CASRTGQFYGYTF.